The present entry profiles one TCR beta chain with its context. Its antigen is not identified. The sample comes from a study of response to subunit inactivated influenza vaccine. Study outcomes and limitations: After each seasonal influenza vaccination, few new T cells are recruited, the authors suggested.

TCRdb analysed the RT-PCR reads with MiXCR anew, one entry per CDR3 protein. This repertoire shows fewer than 700,000 distinct CDR3 sequences, 10% to 15% found once; its top ten account for approximately 14%. With 2 bases clipped from V and 3 bases from J, the junction kept 4 bases outside the gene matches. In germline, CDR1 is LGHNA, CDR2 YNFKEQ. The CDR3 runs to 16 residues. V gene TRBV4-2 combines with J gene TRBJ2-2, with 9 bases that match TRBD1. The source material was PBMCs from blood, sampled about 6 weeks after vaccination. This clonotype was obtained from a man aged 50-59 years who received an inactivated influenza vaccine. The CDR3 sequence is CASSQNRGRDTGELFF. CDR3 in DNA: TGTGCCAGCAGCCAAAACAGGGGGCGGGACACCGGGGAGCTGTTTTTT.